The 9 T cell receptor beta chains in this list originate from one sample, sequenced in a study of OX40 agonist ivuxolimab in advanced cancers. Profiling relied on immunoSEQ multiplex PCR, and the TCRdb table lists in-frame clones only, not all of them. Of tens of thousands of clones in the sample, 82% are singletons; the top ten hold roughly 0.4%. The specimen was CD4+ or CD8+ T cells sorted from blood, collected in a trial of the OX40 agonist ivuxolimab. These receptors originate from an adult with an advanced solid tumor such as melanoma, head and neck, liver or kidney cancer.

This chain uses TRBV4-1 with TRBJ1-1, with D perhaps TRBD1 (6 bases). Germline V gene lookup returns CDR1 MGHRA and CDR2 YSYEKL. The CDR3 sequence is 14 residues long. Trimming removed 4 bases at V and 4 bases at J, with 13 bases between. For the CDR3, the DNA is TGCGCCAGCAGCCTCCCTGCCAGGGGCACTGAAGCTTTCTTT. Translation: CASSLPARGTEAFF.

The genes are TRBV9 and TRBJ1-1; D is unclear. The CDR3 runs to 13 residues. With 3 bases removed from V and 2 bases from J, the gap between germline ends came to 8 bases. In germline, CDR1 is SGDLS, CDR2 YYNGEE. The CDR3, as DNA: TGTGCCAGCAGCGCCAAGGGCAACACTGAAGCTTTCTTT. Protein product: CASSAKGNTEAFF.

V is TRBV7-6 and J is TRBJ2-3, with TRBD1 matching 7 bases. The CDR3 has 13 amino acids. V gave up 3 bases and J gave up 4 bases; unmatched junction bases: 1. Germline V gene sequence: CDR1 SGHVS, CDR2 FNYEAQ. The DNA of the CDR3 is TGTGCCAGCAGCTTGACAGGGTCAGATACGCAGTATTTT. Encoded protein: CASSLTGSDTQYF. Full variable domain (remainder filled in from reference TRBV7-6 and TRBJ2-3): GAGVSQSPRYKVTKRGQDVALRCDPISGHVSLYWYRQALGQGPEFLTYFNYEAQQDKSGLPNDRFSAERPEGSISTLTIQRTEQRDSAMYRCASSLTGSDTQYFGPGTRLTVL.

The V and J genes are TRBV10-3 and TRBJ2-5; D unresolved. In germline, CDR1 is ENHRY, CDR2 SYGVKD. The CDR3 runs 13 residues. The V gene lost 2 bases and the J gene lost 1 base, with 5 bases spanning the gap. CDR3 nucleotides: TGTGCCATCAGTGAGGACATCCAAGAGACCCAGTACTTC. Translation: CAISEDIQETQYF.

This chain links TRBV11-1 with TRBJ1-5; D is unclear. This CDR3 has 13 residues. Between the trimmed V and J ends, which lost 2 bases and 6 bases, there was a span of 8 bases. The germline V gene encodes CDR1 SGHAT and CDR2 FQDESV (reference sequence). As DNA, the CDR3 is TGTGCCAGCAGCTTATATACCGGTCAGCCCCAGCATTTT. Translated: CASSLYTGQPQHF.

This clone was counted a few times. The chain recombines TRBV11-2 with TRBJ2-1, with 7 positions matching TRBD1. CDR3 length: 16 residues. Per germline, CDR1 SGHAT and CDR2 FQNNGV. J lost 6 bases, V lost 5 bases, and 13 bases had no gene match. CDR3 coding DNA: TGTGCCAGCAGCCCGGGACAGAGTAGTTGGGGCAATGAGCAGTTCTTC. It encodes CASSPGQSSWGNEQFF.

V and J are TRBV7-3 and TRBJ2-3; 8 bases align to TRBD1. This CDR3 has 14 residues. Germline lookup yields CDR1 SGHTA and CDR2 FQGTGA. The V gene end was trimmed by 3 bases and the J gene end by 2 bases; junction bases not matched to a gene: 1. CDR3 protein: CASSLGQVTDTQYF. CDR3 nucleotides: TGTGCCAGCAGCTTGGGACAGGTCACAGATACGCAGTATTTT.

This rearrangement joins TRBV7-2 to TRBJ2-1, with D tentatively TRBD2 (5 bases). The V end was cut by 5 bases, the J end by 7 bases, with 15 bases between. This CDR3 region has 14 residues. Germline CDR1 reads SGHTA; CDR2 reads FQGNSA. CDR3 region: CASSPNPSTNEQFF. CDR3 DNA sequence: TGTGCCAGCAGCCCTAACCCTAGCACGAATGAGCAGTTCTTC. The entire variable domain, with the rest obtained from reference TRBV7-2 and TRBJ2-1, is as follows: GAGVSQSPSNKVTEKGKDVELRCDPISGHTALYWYRQSLGQGLEFLIYFQGNSAPDKSGLPSDRFSAERTGGSVSTLTIQRTQQEDSAVYLCASSPNPSTNEQFFGPGTRLTVL.

This sequence joins TRBV5-1 and TRBJ2-5; D is possibly TRBD2 (5 bases). Trimming stripped 2 bases from V and 4 bases from J, with 6 bases between. Germline V gives CDR1 SGHRS, CDR2 YFSETQ. The CDR3 covers 12 residues. CDR3 DNA sequence: TGCGCCAGCAGCTTCGAGGGAGAGACCCAGTACTTC. Protein: CASSFEGETQYF.